Listed below are T cell receptor beta chains from one sample, sequenced in a study of spatial heterogeneity in lung cancer. A single record per CDR3 protein comes from TCRdb applying MiXCR to the 5' RACE reads. The sample lists 20,000 to 25,000 distinct CDR3 sequences; approximately 4.6% were seen once. The sample here was PBMCs, taken at surgery. The receptors stem from a male donor with early-stage non-small cell lung cancer. Both conserved end residues are part of each CDR3. D genes are given only for firm matches. Rows give clone size only sometimes, using once, few, many, or a class for an expanded clone.

V gene: TRBV5-1; D gene: .; clone size: .; J gene: TRBJ2-5; CDR3 DNA: TGCGCCAGCAGCTTGACCGGGGCGAATCGGGAGACCCAGTACTTC; CDR3 protein: CASSLTGANRETQYF
V gene: TRBV28; D gene: .; clone size: many; J gene: TRBJ2-5; CDR3 DNA: TGTGCCAGCAGTCCGTGGACAGAACAAGAGACCCAGTACTTC; CDR3 protein: CASSPWTEQETQYF
V gene: TRBV6-5; D gene: TRBD2; clone size: many; J gene: TRBJ2-3; CDR3 DNA: TGTGCCAGCAGTATGGGGGGGGCAGATACGCAGTATTTT; CDR3 protein: CASSMGGADTQYF
V gene: TRBV6-2/TRBV6-3; D gene: TRBD1; clone size: medium-sized; J gene: TRBJ1-1; CDR3 DNA: TGTGCCAGCACCATAGGGGGCTTGAACACTGAAGCTTTCTTT; CDR3 protein: CASTIGGLNTEAFF
V gene: TRBV12-3/TRBV12-4; D gene: TRBD2; clone size: many; J gene: TRBJ2-3; CDR3 DNA: TGTGCCAGCAGTTTATCGGCGGGTGGGGGGGAGCAGTATTTT; CDR3 protein: CASSLSAGGGEQYF
V gene: TRBV29-1; D gene: .; clone size: many; J gene: TRBJ1-3; CDR3 DNA: TGCAGCGTTACGGTGTCCTCTGGAAACACCATATATTTT; CDR3 protein: CSVTVSSGNTIYF
V gene: TRBV28; D gene: .; clone size: many; J gene: TRBJ1-1; CDR3 DNA: TGTGCCAGCAGTTTTATTTTAGGAGGCCACACTGAAGCTTTCTTT; CDR3 protein: CASSFILGGHTEAFF
V gene: TRBV23-1; D gene: .; clone size: many; J gene: TRBJ1-5; CDR3 DNA: TGCGCCAGCAGTCAATCAGCCCAGTCTACCGGAGAAAATCAGCCCCAGCATTTT; CDR3 protein: CASSQSAQSTGENQPQHF
V gene: TRBV2; D gene: TRBD1; clone size: many; J gene: TRBJ2-3; CDR3 DNA: TGTGCCAGCAGCGCCGGGACAGGGGTCACAGATACGCAGTATTTT; CDR3 protein: CASSAGTGVTDTQYF
V gene: TRBV2; D gene: .; clone size: many; J gene: TRBJ2-2; CDR3 DNA: TGTGCCAGCAGTGAAGCGTGGACCGGGGAGCTGTTTTTT; CDR3 protein: CASSEAWTGELFF
V gene: TRBV20-1; D gene: TRBD1; clone size: few; J gene: TRBJ1-5; CDR3 DNA: TGCAGTACACGGGACAGGGACTATTATAGCAATCAGCCCCAGCATTTT; CDR3 protein: CSTRDRDYYSNQPQHF
V gene: TRBV4-3; D gene: .; clone size: medium-sized; J gene: TRBJ2-3; CDR3 DNA: TGCGCCAGCAGCCATGGACAGAACGTCGCCGGCGCGGGGCAGTATTTT; CDR3 protein: CASSHGQNVAGAGQYF
V gene: TRBV5-1; D gene: TRBD2; clone size: many; J gene: TRBJ2-7; CDR3 DNA: TGCGCCAGCAGCTCCTCGGGACTAGCCTACGAGCAGTACTTC; CDR3 protein: CASSSSGLAYEQYF
V gene: TRBV27; D gene: .; clone size: .; J gene: TRBJ1-2; CDR3 DNA: TGTGCCAGCAGTCCTCCCCAAGGAAAGGGGAGTTCCTATGGCTACACCTTC; CDR3 protein: CASSPPQGKGSSYGYTF
V gene: TRBV10-2; D gene: TRBD1; clone size: many; J gene: TRBJ1-5; CDR3 DNA: TGCGCCATTCCTTGGGACAGGCTCAATCAGCCCCAGCATTTT; CDR3 protein: CAIPWDRLNQPQHF
V gene: TRBV24-1; D gene: .; clone size: .; J gene: TRBJ2-6; CDR3 DNA: TGTGCCACCAGTGATCCTCAGGGAGCCGGGGCCAACGTCCTGACTTTC; CDR3 protein: CATSDPQGAGANVLTF
V gene: TRBV18; D gene: TRBD2; clone size: many; J gene: TRBJ2-4; CDR3 DNA: TGTGCCAGCTCACCCGCCGCTAGCGGGAGGGCCGAGGGAGCCAAAAACATTCAGTACTTC; CDR3 protein: CASSPAASGRAEGAKNIQYF
V gene: TRBV9; D gene: .; clone size: many; J gene: TRBJ2-3; CDR3 DNA: TGTGCCAGCAGCGGACGAGGGGGGGTACTGCTAAGCACAGATACGCAGTATTTT; CDR3 protein: CASSGRGGVLLSTDTQYF
V gene: TRBV7-3; D gene: TRBD1; clone size: few; J gene: TRBJ2-3; CDR3 DNA: TGTGCCAGCAGCGACAGGGGAGCGGTAGATACGCAGTATTTT; CDR3 protein: CASSDRGAVDTQYF
V gene: TRBV4-3; D gene: .; clone size: many; J gene: TRBJ1-6; CDR3 DNA: TGCGCCAGCAGCCAAGACGGGGAACAGGGATCTAATTCACCCCTCCACTTT; CDR3 protein: CASSQDGEQGSNSPLHF
V gene: TRBV7-2; D gene: .; clone size: many; J gene: TRBJ2-2; CDR3 DNA: TGTGCCAGCAGACCTCCGGGAGTCCCCACCGGAGGGGAGCTGTTTTTT; CDR3 protein: CASRPPGVPTGGELFF
V gene: TRBV28; D gene: .; clone size: many; J gene: TRBJ2-7; CDR3 DNA: TGTGCCAGCAGTGAGGTATTTTACGAGCAGTACTTC; CDR3 protein: CASSEVFYEQYF
V gene: TRBV6-4; D gene: TRBD2; clone size: few; J gene: TRBJ2-3; CDR3 DNA: TGTGCCAGCAGTGACTCGGCTAGCGGGAGCACAGATACGCAGTATTTT; CDR3 protein: CASSDSASGSTDTQYF
V gene: TRBV3-1; D gene: .; clone size: many; J gene: TRBJ2-1; CDR3 DNA: TGTGCCAGCAGTGTTGAAAGCGTTTCCTACAATGAGCAGTTCTTC; CDR3 protein: CASSVESVSYNEQFF
V gene: TRBV2; D gene: .; clone size: many; J gene: TRBJ1-1; CDR3 DNA: TGTGCCAGCAAGGTAACACATCACACTGAAGCTTTCTTT; CDR3 protein: CASKVTHHTEAFF
V gene: TRBV20-1; D gene: TRBD1; clone size: few; J gene: TRBJ1-2; CDR3 DNA: TGCAGTGCTAGCGCCGGGACAGGGACCCAGGGCTACACCTTC; CDR3 protein: CSASAGTGTQGYTF
V gene: TRBV24-1; D gene: TRBD1; clone size: many; J gene: TRBJ2-7; CDR3 DNA: TGTGCCACCAGTGACCCGGGACAGGGTTCCTACGAGCAGTACTTC; CDR3 protein: CATSDPGQGSYEQYF
V gene: TRBV15; D gene: .; clone size: medium-sized; J gene: TRBJ2-4; CDR3 DNA: TGTGCCACCAGCAGAGGCGGCTTAGGGGCCAAAAACATTCAGTACTTC; CDR3 protein: CATSRGGLGAKNIQYF
V gene: TRBV9; D gene: .; clone size: many; J gene: TRBJ2-1; CDR3 DNA: TGTGCCAGCAGCGTAGGGCACGCAGAGCAGTTCTTC; CDR3 protein: CASSVGHAEQFF
V gene: TRBV18; D gene: .; clone size: medium-sized; J gene: TRBJ2-3; CDR3 DNA: TGTGCCAGCTCACCAGAATCCCGAACAGATACGCAGTATTTT; CDR3 protein: CASSPESRTDTQYF
V gene: TRBV7-6; D gene: .; clone size: few; J gene: TRBJ2-3; CDR3 DNA: TGTGCCAGCAGCTTAGACAGCACAGATACGCAGTATTTT; CDR3 protein: CASSLDSTDTQYF
V gene: TRBV20-1; D gene: .; clone size: many; J gene: TRBJ1-1; CDR3 DNA: TGCAGTGCCCGACCAGGAAGCACTGAAGCTTTCTTT; CDR3 protein: CSARPGSTEAFF
V gene: TRBV5-1; D gene: .; clone size: .; J gene: TRBJ2-3; CDR3 DNA: TGCGCCAGCAGCTTGGCAGGGGTGAGCACAGATACGCAGTATTTT; CDR3 protein: CASSLAGVSTDTQYF
V gene: TRBV29-1; D gene: TRBD1; clone size: many; J gene: TRBJ2-7; CDR3 DNA: TGCAGCGTTGAAGGCGACAGGGCCGAGCGGGAGCAGTACTTC; CDR3 protein: CSVEGDRAEREQYF
V gene: TRBV7-9; D gene: TRBD1; clone size: many; J gene: TRBJ2-2; CDR3 DNA: TGTGCCAGCAGCTTAGAGACAGGGGGCACCGGGGAGCTGTTTTTT; CDR3 protein: CASSLETGGTGELFF
V gene: TRBV7-2; D gene: TRBD2; clone size: many; J gene: TRBJ2-3; CDR3 DNA: TGTGCCAGCAGCTTAGTGGCTAGCGGGAGGGCAAGACGCACAGATACGCAGTATTTT; CDR3 protein: CASSLVASGRARRTDTQYF
V gene: TRBV6-5; D gene: .; clone size: medium-sized; J gene: TRBJ1-2; CDR3 DNA: TGTGCCAGCAGTTACGGGGGGGCGCTCAGCGGCTACACCTTC; CDR3 protein: CASSYGGALSGYTF
V gene: TRBV7-9; D gene: TRBD2; clone size: many; J gene: TRBJ2-2; CDR3 DNA: TGTGCCAGCAGCTCGCTAGCGGCGAACACCGGGGAGCTGTTTTTT; CDR3 protein: CASSSLAANTGELFF
V gene: TRBV7-8; D gene: .; clone size: many; J gene: TRBJ2-1; CDR3 DNA: TGTGCCAGCAGCTCCGACAGGAGCAATGAGCAGTTCTTC; CDR3 protein: CASSSDRSNEQFF
V gene: TRBV7-8; D gene: .; clone size: many; J gene: TRBJ1-6; CDR3 DNA: TGTGCCAGCAGCTTAGCGTGGCGTCGGCAGGATAATTCACCCCTCCACTTT; CDR3 protein: CASSLAWRRQDNSPLHF
V gene: TRBV7-2; D gene: .; clone size: many; J gene: TRBJ2-3; CDR3 DNA: TGTGCCAGCAGCCTAGGACTATCAAATACAGATACGCAGTATTTT; CDR3 protein: CASSLGLSNTDTQYF
V gene: TRBV7-2; D gene: .; clone size: .; J gene: TRBJ1-1; CDR3 DNA: TGTGCCAGCAGCCCCTATTTGAACACTGAAGCTTTCTTT; CDR3 protein: CASSPYLNTEAFF
V gene: TRBV21-1; D gene: .; clone size: many; J gene: TRBJ2-4; CDR3 DNA: TGTGCCAGCAGCTCCCGACAGAATTTAAACAAAAACATTCAGTACTTC; CDR3 protein: CASSSRQNLNKNIQYF
V gene: TRBV3-1; D gene: TRBD1; clone size: few; J gene: TRBJ1-2; CDR3 DNA: TGTGCCAGCAGCCTAATCGGACAGGGCCATGGCTACACCTTC; CDR3 protein: CASSLIGQGHGYTF
V gene: TRBV30; D gene: .; clone size: many; J gene: TRBJ1-3; CDR3 DNA: TGTGCCTGGAGATGGGGACGGGGCCGGAACACCATATATTTT; CDR3 protein: CAWRWGRGRNTIYF
V gene: TRBV3-1; D gene: .; clone size: medium-sized; J gene: TRBJ1-1; CDR3 DNA: TGTGCCAGCAGCTCCACCGGACGGGGGACTGAAGCTTTCTTT; CDR3 protein: CASSSTGRGTEAFF
V gene: TRBV7-2; D gene: TRBD2; clone size: many; J gene: TRBJ2-7; CDR3 DNA: TGTGCCAGCAGCTTGCCGGGACTAGCAGAGCAGTACTTC; CDR3 protein: CASSLPGLAEQYF
V gene: TRBV5-6; D gene: .; clone size: many; J gene: TRBJ1-2; CDR3 DNA: TGTGCCAGCAGCTTGGGACAGAACTATTGGGGCTACACCTTC; CDR3 protein: CASSLGQNYWGYTF
V gene: TRBV12-3/TRBV12-4; D gene: .; clone size: medium-sized; J gene: TRBJ2-5; CDR3 DNA: TGTGCCAGCAGCCTAGGAACCCGGACCCAGTACTTC; CDR3 protein: CASSLGTRTQYF
V gene: TRBV3-1; D gene: .; clone size: few; J gene: TRBJ1-4; CDR3 DNA: TGTGCCAGCAGCCCGACCGGAGTTACTAATGAAAAACTGTTTTTT; CDR3 protein: CASSPTGVTNEKLFF
V gene: TRBV5-1; D gene: .; clone size: many; J gene: TRBJ2-7; CDR3 DNA: TGCGCCAGCAGCTTTAACCGGGACACGGGGGAGCAGTACTTC; CDR3 protein: CASSFNRDTGEQYF
V gene: TRBV11-2; D gene: .; clone size: many; J gene: TRBJ1-1; CDR3 DNA: TGTGCCAGCAGCTTTAGCGGGACGGGGAACACTGAAGCTTTCTTT; CDR3 protein: CASSFSGTGNTEAFF
V gene: TRBV18; D gene: .; clone size: many; J gene: TRBJ1-2; CDR3 DNA: TGTGCCAGCTCTCCTAGCGGGGGCCCAAGCGGTGGCTACACCTTC; CDR3 protein: CASSPSGGPSGGYTF